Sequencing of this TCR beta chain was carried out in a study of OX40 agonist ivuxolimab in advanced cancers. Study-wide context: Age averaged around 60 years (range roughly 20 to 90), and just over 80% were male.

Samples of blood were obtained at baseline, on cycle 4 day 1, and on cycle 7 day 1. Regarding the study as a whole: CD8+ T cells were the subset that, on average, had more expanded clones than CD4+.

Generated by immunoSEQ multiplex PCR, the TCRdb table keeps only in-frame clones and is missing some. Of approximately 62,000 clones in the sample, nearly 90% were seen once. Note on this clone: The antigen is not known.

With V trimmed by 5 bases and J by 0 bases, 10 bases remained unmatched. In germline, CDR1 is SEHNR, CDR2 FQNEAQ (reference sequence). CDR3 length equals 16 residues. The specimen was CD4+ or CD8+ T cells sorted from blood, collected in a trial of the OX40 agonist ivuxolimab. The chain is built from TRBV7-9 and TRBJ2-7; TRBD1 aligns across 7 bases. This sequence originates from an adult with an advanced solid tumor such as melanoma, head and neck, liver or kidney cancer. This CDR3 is CASSKRAGTVSYEQYF. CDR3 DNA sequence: TGTGCCAGCAGCAAACGCGCCGGGACAGTCTCCTACGAGCAGTACTTC. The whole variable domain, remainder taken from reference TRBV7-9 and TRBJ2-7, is DTGVSQNPRHKITKRGQNVTFRCDPISEHNRLYWYRQTLGQGPEFLTYFQNEAQLEKSRLLSDRFSAERPKGSFSTLEIQRTEQGDSAMYLCASSKRAGTVSYEQYFGPGTRLTVT.